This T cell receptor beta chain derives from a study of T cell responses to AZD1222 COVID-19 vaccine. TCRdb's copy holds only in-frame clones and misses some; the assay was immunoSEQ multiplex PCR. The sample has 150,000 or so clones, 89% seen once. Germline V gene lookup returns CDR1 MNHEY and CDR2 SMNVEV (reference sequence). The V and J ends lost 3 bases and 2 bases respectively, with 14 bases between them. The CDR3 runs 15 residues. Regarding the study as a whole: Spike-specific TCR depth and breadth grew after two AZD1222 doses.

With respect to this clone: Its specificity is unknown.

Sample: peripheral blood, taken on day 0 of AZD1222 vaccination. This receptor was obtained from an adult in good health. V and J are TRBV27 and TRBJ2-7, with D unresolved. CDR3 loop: CASSFQDRAPYEQYF. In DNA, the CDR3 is TGTGCCAGCAGTTTCCAAGACCGAGCTCCCTACGAGCAGTACTTC.